These 2 T cell receptor beta chains originate from one sample sequenced in a study of blood T cell repertoires in COVID-19 (dated by TCRdb to the early 2020s). Library preparation was by the immunoSEQ multiplex PCR assay. TCRdb provides this immuneACCESS table in a form limited to in-frame rearrangements. Some clones are lacking; in checked studies, under half of them reflect an unresolved V gene, and why the rest are absent is not known. Present in this sample are fewer than 250,000 clones, about nine tenths of which were seen just once. The ten largest make up over 0.8% of the sample. The source material was peripheral blood. The receptors shown here come from a man in his thirties or forties with COVID-19, enrolled during active disease.

This clone came up a few times. The V and J genes are TRBV7-9 and TRBJ2-1, with a weak D call TRBD1 (6 bases). From germline, CDR1 is SEHNR and CDR2 FQNEAQ (reference sequence). Trimming removed 1 base at V and 6 bases at J, with 13 bases between. This CDR3 region has 15 residues. This chain's CDR3 is CASSLGTVLLNEQFF. The CDR3 DNA reads TGTGCCAGCAGCTTAGGGACAGTGCTTCTCAATGAGCAGTTCTTC.

This chain uses TRBV9 with TRBJ2-7, with D possibly TRBD1 on 6 matching bases. The V and J ends lost 4 bases and 5 bases respectively, with 13 bases between them. Per germline, CDR1 SGDLS and CDR2 YYNGEE. The CDR3 has 13 residues. In DNA, the CDR3 is TGTGCCAGCAGCACCACAGGGTCCAACGAGCAGTACTTC. Amino acid sequence: CASSTTGSNEQYF. Full variable domain (remainder filled in from reference TRBV9 and TRBJ2-7): DSGVTQTPKHLITATGQRVTLRCSPRSGDLSVYWYQQSLDQGLQFLIQYYNGEERAKGNILERFSAQQFPDLHSELNLSSLELGDSALYFCASSTTGSNEQYFGPGTRLTVT.